The clone carrying this T cell receptor beta chain was recorded a few times. This sample is part of a study of blood T cell repertoires in COVID-19. About the research overall: Samples representing acute and convalescent COVID-19 were sourced from the United States, Italy and Spain. PBMCs, B-cell-depleted T cells, or T cells provided the cDNA or gDNA that made up the material.

The CDR3 covers 17 residues. V was pared by 1 base and J by 0 bases, with 13 bases between. Per germline, CDR1 LNHNV and CDR2 YYDKDF (reference sequence). Source study methods: Reference gene primer amplification yielded estimated nucleated cell counts. Sequencing used immunoSEQ multiplex PCR; TCRdb keeps in-frame clones, though not all of them. V and J calls and clone size are those listed in that table; D and trimming were worked out from the DNA. This table holds a few hundred thousand clones, around 88% found once. The sequence was collected from a woman aged 25 to 45 with COVID-19, enrolled during active disease. The rearrangement links TRBV15 to TRBJ1-5, with D possibly matching TRBD1 (6 bases). The specimen sequenced was peripheral blood. CDR3 loop: CATSRGGWGHSNQPQHF. In DNA form, the CDR3 reads TGTGCCACCAGCAGAGGTGGGTGGGGACATAGCAATCAGCCCCAGCATTTT.